The 17 T cell receptor beta chains given below trace back to one sample, sequenced in a study of cytomegalovirus exposure and HLA in healthy donors (dated by TCRdb to between 2016 and 2019). Receptor libraries were prepared by the immunoSEQ multiplex PCR assay. A mixture of 60 forward primers for TCR Vbeta segments and 13 reverse primers for TCR Jbeta segments was used in the multiplex PCR. TCRdb re-hosts the immuneACCESS table, in-frame sequences only. Its copies lack some clones; in the studies checked, an unresolved V gene accounts for under half of them, and the cause for the rest is not known. The sample yields over 150,000 clones; 70% to 80% were counted once. The top ten clones comprise about 4% of the sample. Sequencing was performed on PBMCs. The receptors were gathered from a woman in her sixties in good health and CMV-seropositive.

The chain couples TRBV18 to TRBJ2-7; no clear D. The germline V gene has CDR1 KGHSH and CDR2 LQKENI. The CDR3 is 13 amino acids. The V and J ends lost 5 bases and 6 bases respectively, with 14 bases between them. The CDR3 sequence: CASSLQRWAEQYF. In nucleotides, the CDR3 is TGTGCCAGCTCATTACAACGCTGGGCCGAGCAGTACTTC.

CDR3 residues: CSVEWRGYNEQFF. In nucleotides, the CDR3 is TGCAGCGTTGAATGGCGGGGGTACAATGAGCAGTTCTTC. The J gene is TRBJ2-1, the V gene TRBV29-1; 7 nucleotides align to TRBD2. V was clipped by 2 bases and J by 4 bases; unmatched bases: 2. This CDR3 spans 13 amino acids. CDR1 is SQVTM, CDR2 ANQGSEA, per germline.

The sample holds one count of this clone. The chain uses TRBV9 and TRBJ2-1; the D gene is possibly TRBD2 (6 bases). Germline V gene data show CDR1 as SGDLS and CDR2 as YYNGEE. V was shortened by 4 bases and J by 12 bases, with 17 bases between the two germline ends. The CDR3 length is 13 residues. The CDR3 region is CASSPSTGVGQFF. CDR3 in DNA: TGTGCCAGCAGCCCAAGTACGGGAGTCGGGCAGTTCTTC.

J is TRBJ2-5 and V is TRBV15; D possibly corresponds to TRBD2 (6 bases). This CDR3 contains 12 residues. The V gene lost 0 bases and the J gene lost 11 bases, with 10 bases spanning the gap. Germline V gene lookup returns CDR1 LNHNV and CDR2 YYDKDF (reference sequence). This CDR3 reads CATSRDRREQYF. CDR3 bases: TGTGCCACCAGCAGAGATAGGAGGGAGCAGTACTTC.

The chain couples TRBV5-1 to TRBJ2-1; D is possibly TRBD2 (6 bases). Germline values: CDR1 SGHRS, CDR2 YFSETQ. The V end lost 0 bases, the J end lost 2 bases, and 9 bases lay between the germline ends. The CDR3 extends over 15 amino acids. CDR3 nucleotide sequence: TGCGCCAGCAGCTTGGTACTAGCCGCCTACAATGAGCAGTTCTTC. Its protein product is CASSLVLAAYNEQFF.

This clone occurred once. This sequence joins TRBV30 and TRBJ1-3; D might be TRBD1 (6 bases). The length of the CDR3 is 13 residues. V was clipped by 8 bases and J by 2 bases, with 13 bases between them. Looked up from germline, CDR1 is GTSNPN and CDR2 is SVGIG (reference sequence). Here the CDR3 DNA reads TGTGCCGTCAGGCCAGGGGCTGGAAACACCATATATTTT. Its translation: CAVRPGAGNTIYF. The whole variable domain, remainder taken from reference TRBV30 and TRBJ1-3, is SQTIHQWPATLVQPVGSPLSLECTVEGTSNPNLYWYRQAAGRGLQLLFYSVGIGQISSEVPQNLSASRPQDRQFILSSKKLLLSDSGFYLCAVRPGAGNTIYFGEGSWLTVV.

This clone was seen a handful of times. The chain is built from TRBV6-1 and TRBJ1-4; 7 bases match TRBD1. The CDR3 has 16 residues. J was trimmed by 3 bases and V by 4 bases; bases with no gene match: 8. Germline CDR1 MNHNS, CDR2 SASEGT. The CDR3 DNA is TGTGCCAGCAGTGGGAGAACCGGGACAGCTAATGAAAAACTGTTTTTT. Protein product: CASSGRTGTANEKLFF.

This clone was counted once. CDR3 amino acids: CASSFSSTSGGKETQYF. The CDR3 nucleotides read TGTGCCAGCAGCTTCTCTTCGACTAGCGGGGGTAAAGAGACCCAGTACTTC. The gene calls are TRBV5-4 and TRBJ2-5; 12 bases match TRBD2. CDR1 and CDR2 (germline): SGHNT, YYREEE (reference sequence). Losses at the gene ends were 2 bases for V and 3 bases for J; bases not matched to a gene: 8. The CDR3 has 17 residues.

The V call is TRBV28, the J call TRBJ2-3, with a tentative D call TRBD2 (7 bases). The V end was cut by 7 bases, the J end by 2 bases, with 13 bases between. This CDR3 comprises 14 residues. Germline values: CDR1 MDHEN, CDR2 SYDVKM. The DNA of the CDR3 is TGTGCCAGCAAGGGGGGGGCGGACACAGATACGCAGTATTTT. Protein product: CASKGGADTDTQYF.

The chain couples TRBV7-9 to TRBJ2-1; D may be TRBD2 (6 bases). Germline-derived CDR1 and CDR2 are SEHNR and FQNEAQ (reference sequence). V was clipped by 0 bases and J by 1 base, with 7 bases between them. The CDR3 runs to 15 residues. The CDR3 nucleotides read TGTGCCAGCAGCTTAGCGGCGGGATCCTACAATGAGCAGTTCTTC. This codes for CASSLAAGSYNEQFF.

CDR3 region: CASRSRDTEAFF. CDR3 in DNA: TGTGCCAGCAGGTCGAGGGACACTGAAGCTTTCTTT. The gene calls are TRBV28 and TRBJ1-1; D is ambiguous. Germline lookup yields CDR1 MDHEN and CDR2 SYDVKM. The length of the CDR3 is 12 residues. The germline V and J ends were trimmed by 6 bases and 3 bases, with 8 bases remaining between them. Supplemented by reference TRBV28 and TRBJ1-1, the full variable domain reads DVKVTQSSRYLVKRTGEKVFLECVQDMDHENMFWYRQDPGLGLRLIYFSYDVKMKEKGDIPEGYSVSREKKERFSLILESASTNQTSMYLCASRSRDTEAFFGQGTRLTVV.

The chain links TRBV29-1 to TRBJ2-1; TRBD2 agrees at 13 bases. The CDR3 has 12 residues. V trimming: 8 bases; J trimming: 12 bases; junction bases outside the gene matches: 7. CDR1 SQVTM and CDR2 ANQGSEA come from the germline V gene. The CDR3 nucleotides read TGCAGCCACCGGACTAGCGGGAGCTTGCAGTTCTTC. Translating it yields CSHRTSGSLQFF.

The rearrangement uses TRBV5-1 and TRBJ1-2, with 7 bases matching TRBD1. CDR1 and CDR2 from the germline V gene are SGHRS and YFSETQ. J was trimmed by 4 bases and V by 0 bases; bases with no gene match: 6. This CDR3 contains 15 residues. The CDR3 spells CASSLDQGVSYGYTF. The CDR3 DNA reads as TGCGCCAGCAGCTTGGATCAGGGGGTTAGCTATGGCTACACCTTC. Full variable domain (missing parts from reference TRBV5-1 and TRBJ1-2): KAGVTQTPRYLIKTRGQQVTLSCSPISGHRSVSWYQQTPGQGLQFLFEYFSETQRNKGNFPGRFSGRQFSNSRSEMNVSTLELGDSALYLCASSLDQGVSYGYTFGSGTRLTVV.

The DNA of the CDR3 is TGTGCCAGCAGCCCTTCCGGAGTAGGGGGCAATCAGCCCCAGCATTTT. Encoded protein: CASSPSGVGGNQPQHF. V gene TRBV6-6 combines with J gene TRBJ1-5, with a possible D match to TRBD1 (5 bases). The CDR3 has 16 residues. Germline CDR1 and CDR2: MNHNY and SVGAGI (reference sequence). V lost 6 bases and J lost 2, with 17 bases in between.

V and J are TRBV13 and TRBJ2-2, with a tentative D call TRBD1 (6 bases). Trimming cost V 8 bases and J 6 bases, with 13 bases left between them. This CDR3 spans 13 amino acids. Germline assignment: CDR1 PRHDT and CDR2 FYEKMQ (reference sequence). CDR3 sequence: CASGSGVPGELFF. DNA of the CDR3: TGTGCCAGCGGATCAGGGGTTCCCGGGGAGCTGTTTTTT. The full variable domain, rest sourced from reference TRBV13 and TRBJ2-2, is AAGVIQSPRHLIKEKRETATLKCYPIPRHDTVYWYQQGPGQDPQFLISFYEKMQSDKGSIPDRFSAQQFSDYHSELNMSSLELGDSALYFCASGSGVPGELFFGEGSRLTVL.

This clone was seen just once. The chain uses TRBV7-6 and TRBJ2-7; 7 positions match TRBD1. The germline gives CDR1 SGHVS, CDR2 FNYEAQ. This CDR3 region has 14 residues. V lost 1 base to trimming and J lost 5 bases; unmatched junction nucleotides: 5. The CDR3 spells CASSLVGTGDEQYF. CDR3 in DNA: TGTGCCAGCAGCTTAGTTGGTACAGGGGACGAGCAGTACTTC.

This clone has only one observation. Distinct nucleotide sequences in the sample also encode this CDR3. This sequence joins TRBV18 and TRBJ2-5; D is uncertain. The CDR3 sequence is 12 residues long. CDR1 and CDR2 (germline): KGHSH, LQKENI. With 0 bases removed from V and 5 bases from J, the gap between germline ends came to 4 bases. The CDR3 coding sequence is TGTGCCAGCTCACCACCCGGGGAGACCCAGTACTTC. This translates into CASSPPGETQYF.